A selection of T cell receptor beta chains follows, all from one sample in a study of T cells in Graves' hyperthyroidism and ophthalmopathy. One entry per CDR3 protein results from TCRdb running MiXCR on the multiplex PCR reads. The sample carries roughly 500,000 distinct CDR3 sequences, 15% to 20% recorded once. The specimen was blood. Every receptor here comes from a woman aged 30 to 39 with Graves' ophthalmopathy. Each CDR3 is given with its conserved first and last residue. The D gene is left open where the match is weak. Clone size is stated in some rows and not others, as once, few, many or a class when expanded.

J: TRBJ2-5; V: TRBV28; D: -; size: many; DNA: TGTGCCAGCAGTTTAAAAACAGGGAGGGGGGAAGAGACCCAGTACTTC; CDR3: CASSLKTGRGEETQYF
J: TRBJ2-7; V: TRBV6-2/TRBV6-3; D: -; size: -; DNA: TGTGCCAGCACCGTCCCCCCTAGCGACGAGCAGTACTTC; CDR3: CASTVPPSDEQYF
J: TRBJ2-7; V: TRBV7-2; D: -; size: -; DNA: TGTGCCAGCAGCCCGGACTATACCACCTACGAGCAGTACTTC; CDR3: CASSPDYTTYEQYF
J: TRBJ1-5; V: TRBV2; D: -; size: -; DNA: TGTGCCAGCGTCAGGAATAGCAATCAGCCCCAGCATTTT; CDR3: CASVRNSNQPQHF
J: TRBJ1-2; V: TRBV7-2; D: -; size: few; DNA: TGTGCCAGCAGCTTATGGCAGGGAAACTATGGCTACACCTTC; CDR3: CASSLWQGNYGYTF
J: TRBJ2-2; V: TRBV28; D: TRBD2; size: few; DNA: TGTGCCAGCAGTATACTAGCGGGAAACACCGGGGAGCTGTTTTTT; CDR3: CASSILAGNTGELFF
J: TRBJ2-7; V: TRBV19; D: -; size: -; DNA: TGTGCCAGTAGTATTGCTAGCGCACCCTACGAGCAGTACTTC; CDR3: CASSIASAPYEQYF
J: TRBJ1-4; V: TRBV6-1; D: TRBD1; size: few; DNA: TGTGCCAGCAGTGAACTATCGGGACAGGGGGACGAAAAACTGTTTTTT; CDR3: CASSELSGQGDEKLFF
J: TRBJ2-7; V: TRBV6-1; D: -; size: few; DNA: TGTGCCAGCAGTATTGCTAGAAGTGGCTACGAGCAGTACTTC; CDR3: CASSIARSGYEQYF
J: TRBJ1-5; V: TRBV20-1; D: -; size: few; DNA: TGCAGTGCTAGAGAAGAACTAGATCAGCCCCAGCATTTT; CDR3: CSAREELDQPQHF
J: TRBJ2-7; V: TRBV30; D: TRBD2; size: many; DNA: TGTGCCTGGAGTGCTAAAGGACTAGCGGGAGGTCGGTCCTACGAGCAGTACTTC; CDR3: CAWSAKGLAGGRSYEQYF
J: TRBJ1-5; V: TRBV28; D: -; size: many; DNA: TGTGCCAGCAGTTATAGTAAGGGTCAGCCCCAGCATTTT; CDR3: CASSYSKGQPQHF
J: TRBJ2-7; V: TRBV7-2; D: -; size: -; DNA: TGTGCCAGCAGCTTAATGGACAGAAACTCCTACGAGCAGTACTTC; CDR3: CASSLMDRNSYEQYF
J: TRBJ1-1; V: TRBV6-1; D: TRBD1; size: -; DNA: TGTGCCAGCAGTAAGCCACACACAGGGGGCACTGAAGCTTTCTTT; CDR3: CASSKPHTGGTEAFF
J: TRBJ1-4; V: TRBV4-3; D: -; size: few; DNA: TGCGCCAGCAGCCAAGATAGGCCCGCGGGGGAAAAACTGTTTTTT; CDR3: CASSQDRPAGEKLFF
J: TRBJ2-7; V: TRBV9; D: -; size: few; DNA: TGTGCCAGCAGCGTAGGACCCCCAAACGAGCAGTACTTC; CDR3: CASSVGPPNEQYF
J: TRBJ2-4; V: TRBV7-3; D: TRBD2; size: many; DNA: TGTGCCAGCAGCTTAACTCCTAGCGGGACGGACATTCAGTACTTC; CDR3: CASSLTPSGTDIQYF
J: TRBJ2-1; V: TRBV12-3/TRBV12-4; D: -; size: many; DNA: TGTGCCAGCAGCTTATCGGATGAGCAGTTCTTC; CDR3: CASSLSDEQFF
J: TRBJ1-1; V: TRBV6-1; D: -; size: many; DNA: TGTGCCAGCAGAGAAGACACAATGAACACTGAAGCTTTCTTT; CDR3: CASREDTMNTEAFF
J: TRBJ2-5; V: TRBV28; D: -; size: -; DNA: TGTGCCAGCAACAACAATCCAGAGACCCAGTACTTC; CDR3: CASNNNPETQYF
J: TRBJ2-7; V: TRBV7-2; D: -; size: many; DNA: TGTGCCAGCAGCTTACTCCCTCTAGCGTCCCTCTACGAGCAGTACTTC; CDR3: CASSLLPLASLYEQYF
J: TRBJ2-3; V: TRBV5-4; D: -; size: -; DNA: TGTGCCAGCAGCTTGGAGTTAGGGGGCACAGATACGCAGTATTTT; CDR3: CASSLELGGTDTQYF
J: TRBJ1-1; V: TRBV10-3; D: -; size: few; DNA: TGTGCCATCAGTGACATCGGAGACGAAGCTTTCTTT; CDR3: CAISDIGDEAFF
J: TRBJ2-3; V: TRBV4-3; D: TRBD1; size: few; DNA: TGCGCCAGCAGCCAAGATGTGTTTAGGGACAGGGCGGGTGATACGCAGTATTTT; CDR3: CASSQDVFRDRAGDTQYF
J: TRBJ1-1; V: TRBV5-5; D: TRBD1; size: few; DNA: TGTGCCAGCAGCTATGGACAGGGGAGAGGGACCACTGAAGCTTTCTTT; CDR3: CASSYGQGRGTTEAFF
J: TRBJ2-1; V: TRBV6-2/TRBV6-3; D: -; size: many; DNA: TGTGCCAGCAGTTACGCGAAAAATGAGCAGTTCTTC; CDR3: CASSYAKNEQFF
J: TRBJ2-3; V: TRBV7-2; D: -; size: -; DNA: TGTGCCAGCGGACCACCCGATACGCAGTATTTT; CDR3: CASGPPDTQYF